Each of the 12 T cell receptor beta chains below was sequenced from the same sample in a study of cytomegalovirus exposure and HLA in healthy donors. A multiplex PCR was run with 60 Vbeta primers and 13 Jbeta primers. TCRdb keeps only in-frame clones here, not all; method: immunoSEQ multiplex PCR. The sample table includes some 130,000 clones. The sequenced sample consisted of PBMCs. The origin of the receptors is a man aged 18 to 30 in good health and CMV-seronegative.

The rearrangement joins TRBV5-6 to TRBJ2-4, with 10 nucleotides matching TRBD2. This CDR3 has 16 amino acids. Germline V lookup: CDR1 SGHDT, CDR2 YYEEEE. After removal of 0 bases from V and 1 base from J, the junction contained 1 base not matched to a gene. The CDR3 loop is CASSLEGLAAKNIQYF. In nucleotides, the CDR3 is TGTGCCAGCAGCTTGGAGGGACTAGCGGCCAAAAACATTCAGTACTTC.

The chain couples TRBV5-6 to TRBJ2-7; D may be TRBD1 (5 bases). This CDR3 has 16 amino acids. Germline-derived CDR1 and CDR2 are SGHDT and YYEEEE. V lost 0 bases and J 0 bases, leaving 13 bases between the germline ends. CDR3: CASSLVWAGISYEQYF. CDR3 DNA sequence: TGTGCCAGCAGCTTGGTTTGGGCAGGGATCTCCTACGAGCAGTACTTC.

V usage is TRBV7-2 and J usage is TRBJ2-3; TRBD2 agrees at 7 bases. The CDR3 is made up of 14 amino acids. Germline lookup yields CDR1 SGHTA and CDR2 FQGNSA. The junction had 5 bases not matched to a gene; V was cut back by 4 bases and J by 4 bases. CDR3 nucleotides: TGTGCCAGCAGCTATAGGGAGGGAGCAGATACGCAGTATTTT. Residues: CASSYREGADTQYF.

V is TRBV28 and J is TRBJ1-2; D not certain. Trimming cost V 5 bases and J 2 bases, with 9 bases left between them. This CDR3 region has 13 residues. Germline assignment: CDR1 MDHEN and CDR2 SYDVKM. CDR3 DNA: TGTGCCAGCAGTACCCCCAGGAACTATGGCTACACCTTC. Amino acid sequence: CASSTPRNYGYTF.

This CDR3 reads CASSPSPGTENYGYTF. CDR3 in DNA: TGTGCCAGCTCACCAAGTCCCGGGACAGAGAACTATGGCTACACCTTC. The chain carries TRBV18 and TRBJ1-2, with TRBD1 identical over 7 bases. The J segment lost 2 bases and the V segment lost 2 bases, leaving 8 bases of the junction unmatched. Germline V gives CDR1 KGHSH, CDR2 LQKENI. This CDR3 contains 16 residues.

The chain has TRBV2 and TRBJ2-2, with D maybe TRBD2 (5 bases). Deletions cut 10 bases from V and 6 bases from J, with 24 bases between. Germline values: CDR1 SNHLY, CDR2 FYNNEI. CDR3 length: 16 amino acids. In DNA form, the CDR3 reads TGTGCCACCAAAAAGGAGAGGCTTCGGGGAGCCGGGGAGCTGTTTTTT. Translation: CATKKERLRGAGELFF.

The rearrangement links TRBV6-5 to TRBJ2-1; 9 bases fit TRBD1. V was clipped by 6 bases and J by 5 bases; unmatched bases: 11. The CDR3 runs 16 residues. From germline, CDR1 is MNHEY and CDR2 SVGAGI. This CDR3 is CASSYRGRAEDNEQFF. The CDR3, as DNA: TGTGCCAGCAGCTACAGGGGGCGAGCTGAAGACAATGAGCAGTTCTTC.

This rearrangement joins TRBV4-1 to TRBJ2-7, with TRBD2 matching over 14 bases. V shed 1 base, J shed 5 bases, and the junction held 7 bases outside the gene matches. The germline CDR1 and CDR2 sequences are MGHRA and YSYEKL. This CDR3 spans 17 amino acids. This CDR3 reads CASSQVPGTSGSNEQYF. As DNA, the CDR3 is TGCGCCAGCAGCCAAGTCCCCGGGACTAGCGGGAGTAACGAGCAGTACTTC.

This chain joins TRBV7-6 and TRBJ1-1; D is possibly TRBD1 (6 bases). V lost 3 bases to trimming and J lost 2 bases, with 13 bases between them. This CDR3 region has 15 residues. The germline gives CDR1 SGHVS, CDR2 FNYEAQ. CDR3 region: CASSLEGGGNTEAFF. For the CDR3, the DNA is TGTGCCAGCAGCTTGGAGGGGGGGGGAAACACTGAAGCTTTCTTT.

This chain connects TRBV6-1 to TRBJ1-6, with D maybe TRBD1 (5 bases). The CDR3 has 14 amino acids. In germline, CDR1 is MNHNS, CDR2 SASEGT. The ends were cut back, 4 bases at V and 10 bases at J, with 14 bases in the middle. In DNA form, the CDR3 reads TGTGCCAGCAGTGTGGGGGGAAGAAACTCACCCCTCCACTTT. Its translation: CASSVGGRNSPLHF.

The chain carries TRBV7-3 and TRBJ1-1; 8 bases are shared with TRBD1. The V gene end was trimmed by 5 bases and the J gene end by 1 base; junction bases not matched to a gene: 3. Germline CDR1 and CDR2: SGHTA and FQGTGA. This CDR3 region has 14 residues. The CDR3 nucleotides read TGTGCCAGCAGCACCGGGACAGGGAACACTGAAGCTTTCTTT. As protein: CASSTGTGNTEAFF.

This chain uses TRBV11-2 with TRBJ1-2; D is possibly TRBD1 (6 bases). Germline V gene data show CDR1 as SGHAT and CDR2 as FQNNGV. Trimming stripped 5 bases from V and 4 bases from J, with 17 bases between. The CDR3 covers 15 residues. The CDR3 coding sequence is TGTGCCAGCAGCCCTGCAACAGGGTCTGGCTATGGCTACACCTTC. It yields the protein CASSPATGSGYGYTF.